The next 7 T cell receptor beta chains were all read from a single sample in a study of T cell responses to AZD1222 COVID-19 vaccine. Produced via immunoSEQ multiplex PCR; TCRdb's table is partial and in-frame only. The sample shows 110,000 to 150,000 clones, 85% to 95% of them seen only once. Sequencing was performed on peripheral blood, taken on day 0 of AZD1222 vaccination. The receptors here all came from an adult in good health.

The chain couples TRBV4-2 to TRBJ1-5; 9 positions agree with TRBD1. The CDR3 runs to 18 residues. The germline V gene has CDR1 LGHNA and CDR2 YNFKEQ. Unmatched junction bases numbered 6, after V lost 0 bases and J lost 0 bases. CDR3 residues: CASSQEDRGAYSNQPQHF. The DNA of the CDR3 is TGTGCCAGCAGCCAAGAGGACAGGGGTGCATATAGCAATCAGCCCCAGCATTTT.

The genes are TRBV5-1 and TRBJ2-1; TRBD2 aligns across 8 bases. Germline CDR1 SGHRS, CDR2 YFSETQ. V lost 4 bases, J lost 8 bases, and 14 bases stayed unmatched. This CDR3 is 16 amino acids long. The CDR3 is CASSTQAGAVGDEQFF. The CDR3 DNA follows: TGCGCCAGCAGCACCCAAGCGGGGGCCGTGGGGGATGAGCAGTTCTTC.

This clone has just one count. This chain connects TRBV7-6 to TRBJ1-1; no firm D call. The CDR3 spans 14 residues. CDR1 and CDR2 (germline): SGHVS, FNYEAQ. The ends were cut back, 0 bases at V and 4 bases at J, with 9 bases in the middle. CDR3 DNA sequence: TGTGCCAGCAGCTTAGCTCAAGTGGGCACTGAAGCTTTCTTT. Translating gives CASSLAQVGTEAFF.

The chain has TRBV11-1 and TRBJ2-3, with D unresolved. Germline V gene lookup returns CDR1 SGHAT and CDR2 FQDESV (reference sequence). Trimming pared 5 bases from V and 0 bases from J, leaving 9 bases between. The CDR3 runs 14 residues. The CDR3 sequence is CASSAGLSTDTQYF. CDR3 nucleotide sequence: TGTGCCAGCAGCGCAGGCCTAAGCACAGATACGCAGTATTTT.

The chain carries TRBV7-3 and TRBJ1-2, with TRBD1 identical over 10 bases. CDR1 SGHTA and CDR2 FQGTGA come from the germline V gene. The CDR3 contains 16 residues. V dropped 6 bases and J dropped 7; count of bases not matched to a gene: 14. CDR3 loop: CASSLTGGKRLAGYTF. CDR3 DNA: TGTGCCAGCAGTCTGACAGGGGGCAAGAGATTAGCTGGCTACACCTTC.

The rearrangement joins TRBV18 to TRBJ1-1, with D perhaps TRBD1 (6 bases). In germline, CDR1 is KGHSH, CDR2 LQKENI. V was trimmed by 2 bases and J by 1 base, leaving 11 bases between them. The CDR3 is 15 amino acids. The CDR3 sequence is CASSPGGRENTEAFF. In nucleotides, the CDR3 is TGTGCCAGCTCACCAGGGGGGCGCGAGAACACTGAAGCTTTCTTT. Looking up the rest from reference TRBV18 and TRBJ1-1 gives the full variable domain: NAGVMQNPRHLVRRRGQEARLRCSPMKGHSHVYWYRQLPEEGLKFMVYLQKENIIDESGMPKERFSAEFPKEGPSILRIQQVVRGDSAAYFCASSPGGRENTEAFFGQGTRLTVV.

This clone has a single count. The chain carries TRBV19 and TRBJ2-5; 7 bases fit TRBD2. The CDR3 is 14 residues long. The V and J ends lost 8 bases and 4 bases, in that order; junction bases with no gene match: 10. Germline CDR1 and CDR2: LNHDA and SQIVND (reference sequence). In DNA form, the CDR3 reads TGTGCCAGTTCCCAGGGTTCGGGGGGAGAGACCCAGTACTTC. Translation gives CASSQGSGGETQYF. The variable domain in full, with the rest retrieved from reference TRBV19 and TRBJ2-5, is DGGITQSPKYLFRKEGQNVTLSCEQNLNHDAMYWYRQDPGQGLRLIYYSQIVNDFQKGDIAEGYSVSREKKESFPLTVTSAQKNPTAFYLCASSQGSGGETQYFGPGTRLLVL.